These 6 T cell receptor beta chains came from one sample sequenced in a study of shared clonotypes between healthy human individuals. The method was immunoSEQ multiplex PCR; TCRdb's version includes in-frame clones alone and lacks a portion of them. The repertoire consists of about 700,000 clones, with less than 85% occurring once and the leading ten covering under 2%. Sequencing was carried out using memory CD4+ T cells sorted from blood. The subset was: CD45RA-negative fraction. All receptors derive from a woman in her 30s in good health.

The chain carries TRBV5-6 and TRBJ2-1, with 10 bases identical to TRBD2. Germline CDR1 and CDR2: SGHDT and YYEEEE. This CDR3 region has 15 residues. The V and J ends lost 1 base and 6 bases, in that order; junction bases with no gene match: 4. CDR3 sequence (DNA): TGTGCCAGCAGCTTGTTTCTAGCGGGAGTCAATGAGCAGTTCTTC. Protein: CASSLFLAGVNEQFF.

The chain uses TRBV27 and TRBJ2-5; 11 bases are a match to TRBD2. V shed 7 bases, J shed 10 bases, and the junction held 11 bases outside the gene matches. The CDR3 sequence is 14 residues long. Germline assignment: CDR1 MNHEY and CDR2 SMNVEV (reference sequence). CDR3 amino acids: CASMELAGAMNQYF. The CDR3, as DNA: TGTGCCAGCATGGAACTAGCGGGAGCAATGAACCAGTACTTC.

This clone was seen a few times. V usage is TRBV10-1 and J usage is TRBJ1-2, with 7 nucleotides matching TRBD1. The CDR3 runs to 14 residues. V shed 4 bases and J 2 bases; nucleotides not matched to a gene: 4. CDR1 is WNHNN and CDR2 is SYGVQD in the germline V gene (reference sequence). In DNA form, the CDR3 reads TGCGCCAGCAGTGCCGGGACAGAAAACTATGGCTACACCTTC. Encoded protein: CASSAGTENYGYTF.

This chain joins TRBV28 and TRBJ2-6; 8 nucleotides align to TRBD2. Germline V gene lookup returns CDR1 MDHEN and CDR2 SYDVKM. The J segment lost 0 bases and the V segment lost 3 bases, leaving 10 bases of the junction unmatched. The CDR3 spans 19 residues. This CDR3 reads CASSFDSIAGSSGANVLTF. The CDR3 coding sequence is TGTGCCAGCAGTTTTGACAGTATAGCGGGGTCCTCTGGGGCCAACGTCCTGACTTTC.

The chain links TRBV5-5 to TRBJ2-5; D is undetermined. Germline CDR1 and CDR2: SGHKS and YYEKEE (reference sequence). The CDR3 length is 13 residues. V was trimmed by 4 bases and J by 5 bases, leaving 12 bases between them. For the CDR3, the DNA is TGTGCCAGCAGCCCGTCGGGTTATGAGACCCAGTACTTC. It specifies CASSPSGYETQYF.

The rearrangement uses TRBV27 and TRBJ2-3; 7 bases map to TRBD1. Germline trimming cut 7 bases from V and 2 bases from J; bases unmatched to any gene: 9. Germline V CDR1 and CDR2: MNHEY, SMNVEV (reference sequence). The CDR3 is made up of 15 amino acids. CDR3 amino acids: CASIRTGKLTDTQYF. Written as DNA, the CDR3 is TGTGCCAGCATAAGGACAGGCAAGCTCACAGATACGCAGTATTTT.